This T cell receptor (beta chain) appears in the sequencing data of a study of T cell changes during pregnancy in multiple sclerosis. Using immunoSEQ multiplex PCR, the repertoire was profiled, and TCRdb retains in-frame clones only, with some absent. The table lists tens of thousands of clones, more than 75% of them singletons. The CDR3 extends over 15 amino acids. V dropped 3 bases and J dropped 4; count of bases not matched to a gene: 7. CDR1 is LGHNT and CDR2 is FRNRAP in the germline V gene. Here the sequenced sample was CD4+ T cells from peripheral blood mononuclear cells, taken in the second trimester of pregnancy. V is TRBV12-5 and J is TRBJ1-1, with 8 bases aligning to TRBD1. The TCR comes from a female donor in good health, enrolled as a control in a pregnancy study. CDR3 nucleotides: TGTGCTAGTGGTTTCGACAGGGGCCAGGTCACTGAAGCTTTCTTT. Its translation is CASGFDRGQVTEAFF.